These 9 T cell receptor beta chains originate from one sample sequenced in a study of cytomegalovirus exposure and HLA in healthy donors. The PCR used 60 Vbeta and 13 Jbeta primers. Sequenced by immunoSEQ multiplex PCR; TCRdb stores in-frame clones only, minus some. The data hold about 130,000 clones, with just under 75% observed a single time. Source material: PBMCs. Receptors originate from a man in his forties or fifties in good health and CMV-seropositive.

The J gene is TRBJ2-1, the V gene TRBV5-1; TRBD2 is a possible D gene (7 bases). Germline values: CDR1 SGHRS, CDR2 YFSETQ. Trimming took off 1 base at V and 6 bases at J, with 11 bases between the two ends. The CDR3 has 14 amino acids. The CDR3 nucleotides read TGCGCCAGCAGCTTGACAGGGAGGGTCAATGAGCAGTTCTTC. This encodes CASSLTGRVNEQFF. Full variable domain (remainder filled in from reference TRBV5-1 and TRBJ2-1): KAGVTQTPRYLIKTRGQQVTLSCSPISGHRSVSWYQQTPGQGLQFLFEYFSETQRNKGNFPGRFSGRQFSNSRSEMNVSTLELGDSALYLCASSLTGRVNEQFFGPGTRLTVL.

This clone was detected a few times. The V and J genes are TRBV28 and TRBJ1-1, with TRBD1 as a possible D gene (6 bases). V was clipped by 11 bases and J by 5 bases, with 15 bases between them. Germline V gene data show CDR1 as MDHEN and CDR2 as SYDVKM. The CDR3 length is 12 residues. In nucleotides, the CDR3 is TGTGCCGCCAGGGGAGTTGGAACTGAAGCTTTCTTT. Amino acid sequence: CAARGVGTEAFF. Full variable domain (remainder filled in from reference TRBV28 and TRBJ1-1): DVKVTQSSRYLVKRTGEKVFLECVQDMDHENMFWYRQDPGLGLRLIYFSYDVKMKEKGDIPEGYSVSREKKERFSLILESASTNQTSMYLCAARGVGTEAFFGQGTRLTVV.

The V and J genes are TRBV9 and TRBJ2-7, with 7 nucleotides matching TRBD2. The CDR3 covers 14 residues. The V gene end was trimmed by 0 bases and the J gene end by 3 bases; junction bases not matched to a gene: 3. Germline assignment: CDR1 SGDLS and CDR2 YYNGEE. In DNA, the CDR3 is TGTGCCAGCAGCGTAGGACTAGCTGACTACGAGCAGTACTTC. It encodes CASSVGLADYEQYF.

The CDR3 DNA is TGCGCCAGCAGCTTCCCCAGCTCCTACAATGAGCAGTTCTTC. Protein product: CASSFPSSYNEQFF. The genes are TRBV5-1 and TRBJ2-1; D uncertain. Trimming shortened V by 2 bases and J by 0 bases, and 6 bases separated the two germline ends. The CDR3 contains 14 residues. Germline V gene lookup returns CDR1 SGHRS and CDR2 YFSETQ.

CDR3 protein: CASKEAAGEKLFF. The CDR3 DNA reads as TGTGCCAGCAAAGAGGCAGCGGGGGAAAAACTGTTTTTT. The chain has TRBV7-9 and TRBJ1-4; D is uncertain. Between the trimmed V and J ends, which lost 7 bases and 8 bases, there was a span of 14 bases. In germline, CDR1 is SEHNR, CDR2 FQNEAQ (reference sequence). The CDR3 extends over 13 amino acids.

The chain recombines TRBV7-9 with TRBJ1-1; D not certain. The CDR3 sequence is 14 residues long. V shed 2 bases and J shed 1 base, with 8 bases lying between them. Per the germline V gene, CDR1 is SEHNR and CDR2 is FQNEAQ (reference sequence). CDR3 loop: CASSLSLSNTEAFF. CDR3 bases: TGTGCCAGCAGCTTAAGCCTTTCGAACACTGAAGCTTTCTTT.

The V gene is TRBV5-1, the J gene TRBJ2-5; 11 bases align to TRBD2. The germline CDR1 and CDR2 sequences are SGHRS and YFSETQ. The CDR3 is made up of 16 amino acids. J lost 5 bases, V lost 0 bases, and 6 bases had no gene match. The CDR3 region is CASSLEGSGGAETQYF. For the CDR3, the DNA is TGCGCCAGCAGCTTGGAAGGTAGCGGGGGGGCTGAGACCCAGTACTTC.

The chain uses TRBV28 and TRBJ2-1; perhaps TRBD2 as D (7 bases). This CDR3 contains 14 residues. Germline CDR1 is MDHEN and CDR2 is SYDVKM. V lost 7 bases and J lost 4, with 14 bases in between. The CDR3 DNA follows: TGTGCCAGCACCTCGGGGGGCGCGTACAATGAGCAGTTCTTC. Its protein product is CASTSGGAYNEQFF.

This chain uses TRBV28 with TRBJ1-4; maybe TRBD1 (5 bases). Germline V gene lookup returns CDR1 MDHEN and CDR2 SYDVKM. This CDR3 is 15 amino acids long. The V end lost 7 bases, the J end lost 0 bases, and 12 bases lay between the germline ends. CDR3 loop: CASNMGGATNEKLFF. CDR3 sequence (DNA): TGTGCCAGCAACATGGGGGGTGCAACTAATGAAAAACTGTTTTTT.